A selection of T cell receptor beta chains follows, all from one sample in a study of naive and memory T cell subsets. One entry per CDR3 protein results from TCRdb running MiXCR on the UMI-ligation and nested PCR reads. The data contain around 100,000 distinct CDR3 sequences, roughly 15% of them singletons. The specimen was naive CD8+ T cells from blood. Receptors originate from a human donor in good health. Both conserved end residues are part of each CDR3. D genes are given only for firm matches. Some rows mark clone size as missing; the rest say once, few, many or name a class of expanded clone.

CDR3	DNA	size	D	V	J
CSVLVLGTSGRGNEQFF	TGCAGCGTCTTAGTCCTTGGGACTAGCGGGAGGGGTAATGAGCAGTTCTTC	few	TRBD2	TRBV29-1	TRBJ2-1
CASSSRDRGDEQFF	TGTGCCAGCAGCAGCCGGGACAGGGGTGATGAGCAGTTCTTC	.	TRBD1	TRBV7-6	TRBJ2-1
CASSLGPYSNQPQHF	TGCGCCAGCAGCTTGGGACCGTATAGCAATCAGCCCCAGCATTTT	.	.	TRBV5-1	TRBJ1-5
CSVAPLGATDTQYF	TGCAGCGTTGCCCCCCTTGGGGCAACAGATACGCAGTATTTT	.	.	TRBV29-1	TRBJ2-3
CASSQARLMSYEQYF	TGTGCCAGCAGCCAAGCGAGGTTAATGTCTTACGAGCAGTACTTC	.	.	TRBV4-2	TRBJ2-7
CASSFSSATEAFF	TGTGCCAGCAGTTTCTCTAGTGCCACTGAAGCTTTCTTT	.	.	TRBV12-3/TRBV12-4	TRBJ1-1
CATSEGQGSEQYF	TGTGCCACCAGTGAAGGGCAGGGATCCGAGCAGTACTTC	many	.	TRBV24-1	TRBJ2-7
CSASGRGNF	TGCAGTGCTAGCGGGCGGGGGAATTTT	.	.	TRBV20-1	TRBJ1-4
CASSIGPTLYNEQFF	TGTGCCAGTAGTATAGGGCCAACCTTATACAATGAGCAGTTCTTC	.	.	TRBV19	TRBJ2-1
CASSYSLAREQFF	TGTGCCAGCAGTTACTCTCTGGCTCGGGAGCAGTTCTTC	.	.	TRBV6-5	TRBJ2-1
CASIGTSYEQYF	TGTGCCAGTATAGGCACTTCCTACGAGCAGTACTTC	many	.	TRBV19	TRBJ2-7
CASSSATSGSYEQYF	TGTGCCAGCAGCTCGGCGACTAGCGGAAGCTACGAGCAGTACTTC	once	TRBD2	TRBV7-9	TRBJ2-7
CASTETSRGSTEAFF	TGTGCCAGCACCGAAACTAGCAGGGGTAGCACTGAAGCTTTCTTT	few	.	TRBV2	TRBJ1-1
CASVGRLAGMDTQYF	TGTGCCAGCGTCGGAAGACTAGCGGGAATGGATACGCAGTATTTT	.	TRBD2	TRBV2	TRBJ2-3
CASSSQPGQGTHEQYF	TGTGCCAGCAGTTCGCAGCCGGGACAGGGAACCCACGAGCAGTACTTC	.	TRBD1	TRBV12-3/TRBV12-4	TRBJ2-7
CASSPAYEQYF	TGTGCCAGCAGTCCTGCCTACGAGCAGTACTTC	many	.	TRBV12-3/TRBV12-4	TRBJ2-7
CSARDIDRLYGYTF	TGCAGTGCTAGAGATATCGACAGACTTTATGGCTACACCTTC	few	.	TRBV20-1	TRBJ1-2
CASSFWETDTQYF	TGTGCCAGCAGTTTTTGGGAGACAGATACGCAGTATTTT	.	.	TRBV27	TRBJ2-3
CASSLVPSAEQFF	TGTGCCAGCAGTTTAGTTCCGTCGGCTGAGCAGTTCTTC	few	.	TRBV12-3/TRBV12-4	TRBJ2-1
CASSPEGWDNQPQHF	TGTGCCAGCAGCCCCGAAGGCTGGGACAATCAGCCCCAGCATTTT	.	.	TRBV6-2/TRBV6-3	TRBJ1-5
CASSLSAGTSVYEQYF	TGTGCCAGCAGTTTATCGGCCGGGACTAGCGTGTACGAGCAGTACTTC	.	TRBD2	TRBV27	TRBJ2-7
CASSSGTRTDTQYF	TGTGCCAGCAGTTCGGGGACGAGGACAGATACGCAGTATTTT	few	.	TRBV12-3/TRBV12-4	TRBJ2-3
CASSAGTRNTGELFF	TGTGCCAGCAGCGCCGGGACTAGGAACACCGGGGAGCTGTTTTTT	many	TRBD2	TRBV9	TRBJ2-2
CASSRGGASRNEQFF	TGTGCCAGCTCGCGGGGGGGAGCAAGTCGCAATGAGCAGTTCTTC	.	TRBD2	TRBV5-6	TRBJ2-1
CASSETLGSYEQYF	TGTGCCAGCAGTGAAACGCTGGGCTCCTACGAGCAGTACTTC	.	.	TRBV2	TRBJ2-7
CASSLSSAYEQYF	TGTGCCAGCAGTTTGTCCAGTGCCTACGAGCAGTACTTC	few	.	TRBV12-3/TRBV12-4	TRBJ2-7
CASSQVRLDGHNEQFF	TGCGCCAGCAGCCAAGTTCGCCTAGATGGGCACAATGAGCAGTTCTTC	.	.	TRBV4-3	TRBJ2-1
CAKGPDREADQPQHF	TGTGCCAAAGGACCCGACAGGGAGGCAGATCAGCCCCAGCATTTT	many	TRBD1	TRBV3-1	TRBJ1-5
CSARDTGTGEIGYTF	TGCAGTGCTAGAGATACTGGGACAGGGGAAATTGGCTACACCTTC	few	TRBD1	TRBV20-1	TRBJ1-2
CASSLAGGRADTEAFF	TGTGCCAGCAGCTTAGCGGGAGGCAGGGCGGACACTGAAGCTTTCTTT	many	.	TRBV7-9	TRBJ1-1
CASSVRTTVNEQFF	TGTGCCAGCAGCGTCAGGACTACCGTCAATGAGCAGTTCTTC	few	.	TRBV7-9	TRBJ2-1
CASSLGRLAGPYF	TGTGCCAGCAGCTTAGGCCGACTAGCGGGGCCCTACTTC	.	TRBD2	TRBV13	TRBJ2-5
CASTEKVGVQETQYF	TGTGCCAGCACCGAAAAAGTGGGGGTTCAAGAGACCCAGTACTTC	.	.	TRBV2	TRBJ2-5
CASTDILGEQPQHF	TGTGCCAGCACCGACATTTTAGGGGAGCAGCCCCAGCATTTT	.	.	TRBV6-6	TRBJ1-5
CASTAAWSNQPQHF	TGTGCCAGCACCGCAGCGTGGAGCAATCAGCCCCAGCATTTT	few	.	TRBV6-6	TRBJ1-5